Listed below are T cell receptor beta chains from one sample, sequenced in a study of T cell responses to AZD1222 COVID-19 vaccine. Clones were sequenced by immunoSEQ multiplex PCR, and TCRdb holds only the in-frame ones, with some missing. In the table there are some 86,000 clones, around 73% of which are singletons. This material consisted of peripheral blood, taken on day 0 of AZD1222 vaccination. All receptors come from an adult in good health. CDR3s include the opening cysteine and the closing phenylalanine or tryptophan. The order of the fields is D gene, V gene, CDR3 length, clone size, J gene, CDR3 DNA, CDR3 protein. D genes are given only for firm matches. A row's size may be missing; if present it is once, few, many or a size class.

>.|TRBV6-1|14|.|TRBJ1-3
TGTGCCAGCAGTGAACCAGGTACCGGAAACACCATATATTTT
CASSEPGTGNTIYF
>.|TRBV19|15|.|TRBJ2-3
TGTGCCAGTAGCGTCCGGGACTTAAGCACAGATACGCAGTATTTT
CASSVRDLSTDTQYF
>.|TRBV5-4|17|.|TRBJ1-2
TGTGCCAGCAGCTTGGCTACCTCGGGACATAGTAACTATGGCTACACCTTC
CASSLATSGHSNYGYTF
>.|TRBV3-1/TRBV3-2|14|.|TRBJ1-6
TGTGCCAGCAGCCAAGACTACGACTGGCAACCCCTCCACTTT
CASSQDYDWQPLHF
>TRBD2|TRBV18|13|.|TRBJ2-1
TGTGCCAGCTCACCGCGGGAGGACGGTGAGCAGTTCTTC
CASSPREDGEQFF
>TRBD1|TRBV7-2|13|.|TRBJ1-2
TGTGCCAGCAGCCAGGGACAGGGTAGGAGCTACACCTTC
CASSQGQGRSYTF
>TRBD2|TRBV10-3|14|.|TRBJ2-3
TGTGCCATCAGCCCGGGACTAGCGGGAGATACGCAGTATTTT
CAISPGLAGDTQYF
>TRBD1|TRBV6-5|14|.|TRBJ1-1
TGTGCCAGCAGGGCCGGACAGGGGAACACTGAAGCTTTCTTT
CASRAGQGNTEAFF
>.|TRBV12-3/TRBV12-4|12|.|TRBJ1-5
TGTGCCAGCACGTTCGGCAATCAGCCCCAGCATTTT
CASTFGNQPQHF
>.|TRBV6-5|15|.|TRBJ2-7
TGTGCCAGCAGTTTGGGGGGGCAGGGGAACTACGAGCAGTACTTC
CASSLGGQGNYEQYF
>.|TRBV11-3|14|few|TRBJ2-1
TGTGCCAGCAGCAAGACATTCTCCTACAATGAGCAGTTCTTC
CASSKTFSYNEQFF
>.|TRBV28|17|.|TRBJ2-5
TGTGCCAGCAGTTTGGCCCTCACCGGGACAACACAAGAGACCCAGTACTTC
CASSLALTGTTQETQYF
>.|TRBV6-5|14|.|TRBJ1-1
TGTGCCAGCAGGAACTCCTTCCTGAACACTGAAGCTTTCTTT
CASRNSFLNTEAFF
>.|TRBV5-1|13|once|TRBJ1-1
TGCGCCAGCAGCCTGGACACGAACACTGAAGCTTTCTTT
CASSLDTNTEAFF
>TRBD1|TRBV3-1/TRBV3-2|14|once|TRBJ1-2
TGTGCCAGCTCGCCCTCTACAGGGGAATATGGCTACACCTTC
CASSPSTGEYGYTF
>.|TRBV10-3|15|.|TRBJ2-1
TGTGCCATCAGTTTGGACAGTCCGGGGGGCGGTGGGCAGTTCTTC
CAISLDSPGGGGQFF
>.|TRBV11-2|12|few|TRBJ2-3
TGTGCCAGCAGCTTAGTTCCAGATACGCAGTATTTT
CASSLVPDTQYF
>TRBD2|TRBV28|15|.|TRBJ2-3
TGTGCCAGCAGTCCTAGCGGGATTGACACAGATACGCAGTATTTT
CASSPSGIDTDTQYF
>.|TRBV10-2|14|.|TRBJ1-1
TGCGCCAGCAGTGAGGAGGGGATGAACACTGAAGCTTTCTTT
CASSEEGMNTEAFF
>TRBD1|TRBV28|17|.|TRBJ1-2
TGTGCCAGCCTTAAAGAGAGGTGGACAGGGGGTATCTATGGCTACACCTTC
CASLKERWTGGIYGYTF
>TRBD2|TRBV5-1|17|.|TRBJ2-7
TGCGCCAGCAGCCCCACGGTACTAGCGGCCATCTCCTACGAGCAGTACTTC
CASSPTVLAAISYEQYF
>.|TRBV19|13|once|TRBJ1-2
TGTGCCAGTAGATTGACAGAACTCTATGGCTACACCTTC
CASRLTELYGYTF
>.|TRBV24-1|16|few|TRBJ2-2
TGTGCCACCAGTGATCCGCTAGCGTCGAACACCGGGGAGCTGTTTTTT
CATSDPLASNTGELFF
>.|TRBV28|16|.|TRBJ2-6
TGTGCCAGCAGTTTCCGGCTCGGGGCTGGGGCCAACGTCCTGACTTTC
CASSFRLGAGANVLTF
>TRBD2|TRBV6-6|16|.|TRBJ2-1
TGTGCCAGCAGTTCGCCGGGGGGACTACCGCCTGATGAGCAGTTCTTC
CASSSPGGLPPDEQFF
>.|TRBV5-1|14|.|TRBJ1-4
TGCGCCAGCAGCTTGGGGGGTGCTAATGAAAAACTGTTTTTT
CASSLGGANEKLFF
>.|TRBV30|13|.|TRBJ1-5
TGTGCCTGGAATCACGGGGCGGGGCAGCCCCAGCATTTT
CAWNHGAGQPQHF